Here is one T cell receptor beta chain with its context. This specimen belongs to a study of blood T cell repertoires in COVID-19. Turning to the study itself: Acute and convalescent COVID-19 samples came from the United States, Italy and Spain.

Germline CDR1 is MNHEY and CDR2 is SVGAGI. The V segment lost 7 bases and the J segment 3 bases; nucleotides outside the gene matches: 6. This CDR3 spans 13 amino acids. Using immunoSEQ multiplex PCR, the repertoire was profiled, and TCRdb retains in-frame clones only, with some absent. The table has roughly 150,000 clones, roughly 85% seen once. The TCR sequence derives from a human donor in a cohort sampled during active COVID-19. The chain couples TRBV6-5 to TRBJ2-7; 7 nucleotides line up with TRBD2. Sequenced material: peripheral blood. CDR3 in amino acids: CASTGGLGYEQYF. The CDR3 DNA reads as TGTGCCAGCACGGGGGGACTTGGCTACGAGCAGTACTTC.